A selection of T cell receptor beta chains follows, all from one sample in a study of T-cell memory formation after mild COVID-19. TCRdb reprocessed the 5' RACE reads via MiXCR and lists one record per CDR3 protein. The sample lists approximately 500,000 distinct CDR3 sequences, 25% occurring once. The sequenced material came from PBMCs or a T cell subset sorted from them (not recorded which). The origin of the receptors is an adult woman who had mild COVID-19 (a few samples of this study predate the infection). Cell type and time point are not known. Each CDR3 is given with its conserved first and last residue. Fields, in order: J gene, V gene, D gene, CDR3 length, clone size, CDR3 protein, CDR3 DNA. The D gene is left open where the match is weak. A row's size may be missing; if present it is once, few, many or a size class.

>TRBJ2-2|TRBV5-1|TRBD2|18|NA
CASSLGPLGLAGTGELFF
TGCGCCAGCAGCTTGGGGCCTTTGGGACTAGCGGGTACCGGGGAGCTGTTTTTT
>TRBJ2-7|TRBV5-4|NA|11|many
CASSLGGEQYF
TGTGCCAGCAGCTTAGGAGGCGAGCAGTACTTC
>TRBJ1-2|TRBV12-3/TRBV12-4|NA|12|many
CASSSRQLGYTF
TGTGCCAGCAGTTCCAGACAACTTGGCTACACCTTC
>TRBJ1-1|TRBV7-2|TRBD1|13|NA
CASSQLQGAEAFF
TGTGCCAGCAGTCAACTACAGGGGGCTGAAGCTTTCTTT
>TRBJ1-2|TRBV20-1|NA|11|NA
CSAIGARGYTF
TGCAGTGCTATAGGGGCGAGAGGCTACACCTTC
>TRBJ2-1|TRBV5-1|NA|14|few
CASSQVASYNEQFF
TGCGCCAGCAGTCAGGTTGCCTCCTACAATGAGCAGTTCTTC
>TRBJ2-7|TRBV7-2|TRBD1|12|NA
CDVHRGSYEQYF
TGTGATGTCCACAGGGGGAGCTACGAGCAGTACTTC
>TRBJ2-7|TRBV19|TRBD1|14|NA
CASSHLPGQAEQYF
TGTGCCAGTAGTCACCTACCGGGACAGGCCGAGCAGTACTTC
>TRBJ2-7|TRBV20-1|NA|11|NA
CSALIAYEQYF
TGCAGTGCTCTAATCGCCTACGAGCAGTACTTC
>TRBJ2-7|TRBV12-3/TRBV12-4|NA|13|NA
CASSLGAQAEQYF
TGTGCCAGCAGTTTAGGGGCGCAGGCTGAGCAGTACTTC
>TRBJ2-7|TRBV7-9|TRBD2|17|NA
CASSSPIGLGVGNEQYF
TGTGCCAGCAGCTCCCCAATAGGACTAGGGGTCGGGAACGAGCAGTACTTC
>TRBJ1-5|TRBV19|TRBD1|15|NA
CASRGTGGTNQPQHF
TGTGCCAGTAGGGGGACAGGGGGAACAAATCAGCCCCAGCATTTT